The clone carrying this T cell receptor (beta chain) is a singleton in its sample. The CDR3 covers 16 residues. Trimming cost V 0 bases and J 7 bases; bases outside gene matches: 7. The germline CDR1 and CDR2 sequences are LGHNA and YSLEER. The data stem from a study of blood T cells in healthy people across ages. Through a sample-barcoded 5' primer and a J-beta primer mix, a second PCR was run for roughly 7 to 12 cycles. TCRdb independently ran MiXCR on the 5' RACE reads; one entry per CDR3 protein. The sample yields about 1.4 million distinct CDR3 sequences, around 59% seen once. The sequencing sample was made of blood. This clonotype was obtained from a man younger than 30 in good health. J is TRBJ2-2 and V is TRBV4-3, with 8 bases aligning to TRBD2. CDR3 amino acids: CASSQDSGGGSGELFF. In nucleotides, the CDR3 is TGCGCCAGCAGCCAAGATTCTGGCGGGGGGAGCGGGGAGCTGTTTTTT.